This passage covers 29 T cell receptor beta chains from one sample sequenced in a study of blood T cell repertoires in COVID-19. Measured with immunoSEQ multiplex PCR; TCRdb has only the in-frame clones, and not every one. The sample lists approximately 130,000 clones, 84% occurring once. Sequencing input: peripheral blood. The source is a human donor in a cohort sampled during active COVID-19.

The chain couples TRBV30 to TRBJ2-1; D not certain. From germline, CDR1 is GTSNPN and CDR2 SVGIG (reference sequence). V shed 7 bases and J shed 0 bases, with 4 bases lying between them. The CDR3 has 11 residues. The CDR3, as DNA: TGTGCCTATAGCTCCTACAATGAGCAGTTCTTC. This codes for CAYSSYNEQFF.

The chain couples TRBV19 to TRBJ1-5; possible D gene TRBD1, 6 bases. This CDR3 has 15 residues. Germline lookup yields CDR1 LNHDA and CDR2 SQIVND (reference sequence). Trimming cost V 5 bases and J 0 bases, with 11 bases left between them. The CDR3 region has the DNA TGTGCCAGTAGTCGGACAGTTTATAGCAATCAGCCCCAGCATTTT. It translates to CASSRTVYSNQPQHF.

The gene calls are TRBV5-1 and TRBJ2-1; 8 bases are shared with TRBD1. The ends lost 3 bases at V and 4 bases at J; junction bases unmatched: 6. CDR3 length: 15 amino acids. From germline, CDR1 is SGHRS and CDR2 YFSETQ. CDR3 region: CASSSGTGEYNEQFF. The CDR3, as DNA: TGCGCCAGCAGCTCCGGGACAGGAGAGTACAATGAGCAGTTCTTC.

The chain recombines TRBV11-2 with TRBJ2-1; TRBD1 matches 7 bases. Per germline, CDR1 SGHAT and CDR2 FQNNGV. Germline trimming cut 5 bases from V and 4 bases from J; bases unmatched to any gene: 11. The CDR3 has 16 residues. Written as DNA, the CDR3 is TGTGCCAGCAGCCGACGGACCGGGACAGCTTACAATGAGCAGTTCTTC. Its protein is CASSRRTGTAYNEQFF.

The chain carries TRBV19 and TRBJ1-6; no firm D call. CDR3 length: 14 residues. Germline V gene data show CDR1 as LNHDA and CDR2 as SQIVND (reference sequence). The ends were cut back, 3 bases at V and 7 bases at J, with 10 bases in the middle. DNA of the CDR3: TGTGCCAGTAGTATTCTACCCATAAATTCACCCCTCCACTTT. Amino acid sequence: CASSILPINSPLHF.

The chain is built from TRBV20-1 and TRBJ2-1; no clear D gene. The CDR3 is made up of 11 amino acids. With 3 bases removed from V and 7 bases from J, the gap between germline ends came to 7 bases. The germline V gene encodes CDR1 DFQATT and CDR2 SNEGSKA (reference sequence). CDR3 sequence: CSASVVNEQFF. In DNA, the CDR3 is TGCAGTGCTAGTGTAGTTAATGAGCAGTTCTTC.

V and J are TRBV19 and TRBJ1-1; 8 positions match TRBD1. Germline trimming cut 5 bases from V and 6 bases from J; bases unmatched to any gene: 5. CDR1 and CDR2 from the germline V gene are LNHDA and SQIVND (reference sequence). The CDR3 loop spans 13 amino acids. The CDR3 DNA reads as TGTGCCAGTAGTGGAGCGACAGGGGCTGAAGCTTTCTTT. Its protein is CASSGATGAEAFF.

The CDR3 protein is CASSFGETQYF. The CDR3, as DNA: TGTGCCAGCAGTTTCGGTGAGACCCAGTACTTC. The chain carries TRBV12-3 or TRBV12-4 and TRBJ2-5, with unresolved D. V was trimmed by 3 bases and J by 5 bases, leaving 4 bases between them. The CDR3 has 11 amino acids.

The genes are TRBV3-1 (or the pseudogene TRBV3-2) and TRBJ1-2; D gene uncertain. Deletions cut 4 bases from V and 2 bases from J, with 14 bases between. The CDR3 runs 15 residues. Germline V lookup: CDR1 LGHDT, CDR2 YNNKEL (reference sequence). CDR3 sequence (DNA): TGTGCCAGCAGCCCCATAATGACGGGGAACTATGGCTACACCTTC. Translated, it gives CASSPIMTGNYGYTF.

The genes are TRBV21-1 and TRBJ1-1; the table's TRBD1 call for D was not verified on the DNA. TRBV21-1 is marked as a pseudogene. The CDR3 has 15 residues. Written as DNA, the CDR3 is TGTGCCAGCAGCAAAGAACCCCACAGCCCCACTGAAGCTTTCTTT. It is translated as CASSKEPHSPTEAFF.

This CDR3 is CATSRDPLYNEQFF. The CDR3 region has the DNA TGTGCCACCAGCAGAGATCCCCTTTACAATGAGCAGTTCTTC. The rearrangement links TRBV15 to TRBJ2-1; D is ambiguous. Trimming took off 0 bases at V and 4 bases at J, with 7 bases between the two ends. The germline gives CDR1 LNHNV, CDR2 YYDKDF (reference sequence). The CDR3 sequence is 14 residues long.

The chain uses TRBV12-3 or TRBV12-4 and TRBJ2-7, with D maybe TRBD1 (6 bases). The V gene lost 5 bases and the J gene lost 8 bases, with 10 bases spanning the gap. The CDR3 sequence is 11 residues long. CDR3: CASSIQGQQYF. Written as DNA, the CDR3 is TGTGCCAGCAGTATACAGGGCCAGCAGTACTTC.

V and J are TRBV2 and TRBJ2-7, with D possibly TRBD1 on 5 matching bases. The CDR3 totals 13 residues. Trimming cost V 2 bases and J 6 bases, with 11 bases left between them. Germline V CDR1 and CDR2: SNHLY, FYNNEI. In DNA, the CDR3 is TGTGCCAGCAGTGAACAGAAGCAGGGCGAGCAGTACTTC. This gives the protein CASSEQKQGEQYF.

CDR3 bases: TGTGCCAGCAGCCGCTCCGGGACTAGCGGGGGGGTCTCCTACGAGCAGTACTTC. Translation gives CASSRSGTSGGVSYEQYF. The chain carries TRBV3-1 (or the pseudogene TRBV3-2) and TRBJ2-7; 16 nucleotides agree with TRBD2. The V gene end was trimmed by 4 bases and the J gene end by 0 bases; junction bases not matched to a gene: 6. CDR1 LGHDT and CDR2 YNNKEL come from the germline V gene (reference sequence). CDR3 length: 18 residues.

The V and J genes are TRBV29-1 and TRBJ1-2, with D hard to call. Trimming shortened V by 4 bases and J by 0 bases, and 12 bases separated the two germline ends. CDR3 size: 14 residues. Per the germline V gene, CDR1 is SQVTM and CDR2 is ANQGSEA. The CDR3 here is CSVGASLANYGYTF. The CDR3 DNA follows: TGCAGCGTTGGGGCCTCATTAGCTAACTATGGCTACACCTTC.

The genes are TRBV19 and TRBJ1-4; possible D gene TRBD1, 6 bases. Germline V lookup: CDR1 LNHDA, CDR2 SQIVND (reference sequence). V was pared by 6 bases and J by 1 base, with 15 bases between. This CDR3 is 16 amino acids long. CDR3 nucleotide sequence: TGTGCCAGTAGCAACCACAGGGCCAGAACTAATGAAAAACTGTTTTTT. Translating gives CASSNHRARTNEKLFF.

This chain links TRBV4-1 with TRBJ2-1; 10 positions match TRBD2. CDR1 is MGHRA and CDR2 is YSYEKL in the germline V gene. The junction had 8 bases not matched to a gene; V was cut back by 1 base and J by 8 bases. This CDR3 region has 16 residues. The CDR3 DNA sequence: TGCGCCAGCAGCCAAGTGAGCGGGGGGGCCGTGGATGAGCAGTTCTTC. Encoded protein: CASSQVSGGAVDEQFF.

V usage is TRBV7-9 and J usage is TRBJ1-4; 7 bases match TRBD1. There are 16 residues in the CDR3. The trim removed 3 bases at V and 0 bases at J, leaving 4 bases unmatched. Germline values: CDR1 SEHNR, CDR2 FQNEAQ (reference sequence). CDR3: CASSFGQVATNEKLFF. Here the CDR3 DNA reads TGTGCCAGCAGCTTTGGACAGGTTGCAACTAATGAAAAACTGTTTTTT.

V gene TRBV20-1 combines with J gene TRBJ2-2; D gene unclear. Per the germline V gene, CDR1 is DFQATT and CDR2 is SNEGSKA (reference sequence). The CDR3 extends over 11 amino acids. The V and J ends lost 5 bases and 5 bases respectively, with 6 bases between them. The CDR3 bases are TGCAGTGCTGCGACAACCGGGGAGCTGTTTTTT. Translation: CSAATTGELFF.

The genes are TRBV5-1 and TRBJ2-3; the D gene is possibly TRBD1 (5 bases). CDR3 size: 14 residues. Trimming removed 3 bases at V and 6 bases at J, with 14 bases between. The germline V gene encodes CDR1 SGHRS and CDR2 YFSETQ. CDR3 loop: CASSWGGPGDTQYF. In nucleotides, the CDR3 is TGCGCCAGCAGCTGGGGTGGGCCAGGGGATACGCAGTATTTT.

This clone was seen only once. The genes are TRBV5-4 and TRBJ1-1; TRBD1 matches 7 bases. V dropped 4 bases and J dropped 5; count of bases not matched to a gene: 5. This CDR3 region has 13 residues. CDR1 SGHNT and CDR2 YYREEE come from the germline V gene (reference sequence). This CDR3 is CASSTGQATEAFF. CDR3 nucleotide sequence: TGTGCCAGCAGCACCGGACAGGCGACTGAAGCTTTCTTT.

The V gene is TRBV9, the J gene TRBJ1-1; D unclear. The CDR3 is made up of 14 amino acids. CDR1 and CDR2 (germline): SGDLS, YYNGEE. The V end lost 3 bases, the J end lost 2 bases, and 11 bases lay between the germline ends. The CDR3 region is CASSGSPGNTEAFF. In DNA, the CDR3 is TGTGCCAGCAGCGGCTCTCCGGGAAACACTGAAGCTTTCTTT.

V gene TRBV6-5 combines with J gene TRBJ2-7; 9 bases match TRBD2. This CDR3 has 13 residues. J gave up 6 bases and V 5 bases, and 5 bases lay outside the gene matches. Germline V CDR1 and CDR2: MNHEY, SVGAGI. The CDR3 DNA reads TGTGCCAGCAGTATAGCGGGGGCGGCCGAGCAGTACTTC. It translates to CASSIAGAAEQYF.

This chain joins TRBV6-5 and TRBJ1-5, with TRBD1 as a possible D gene (6 bases). The CDR3 has 12 residues. CDR1 is MNHEY and CDR2 is SVGAGI in the germline V gene. V gave up 7 bases and J gave up 7 bases, with 11 bases separating them. In DNA form, the CDR3 reads TGTGCCAGCAACTTCAGGGGCCAGCCCCAGCATTTT. Translated: CASNFRGQPQHF.

This chain uses TRBV7-8 with TRBJ2-3; 7 nucleotides match TRBD2. J was trimmed by 6 bases and V by 1 base; bases with no gene match: 16. The CDR3 has 18 amino acids. The germline CDR1 and CDR2 sequences are SGHVS and FQNEAQ. In DNA, the CDR3 is TGTGCCAGCAGCTTAGTGACCTGGGACCGGGGGAGGGCTGATACGCAGTATTTT. It is translated as CASSLVTWDRGRADTQYF.

The chain links TRBV19 to TRBJ1-5; the match to TRBD1 covers 11 bases. Germline assignment: CDR1 LNHDA and CDR2 SQIVND (reference sequence). The CDR3 consists of 18 residues. With V trimmed by 4 bases and J by 2 bases, 10 bases remained unmatched. The CDR3 DNA follows: TGTGCCAGTAGTACCCGGACAGGGGGCTTTGAGGGCAATCAGCCCCAGCATTTT. It encodes CASSTRTGGFEGNQPQHF.

Only a few counts were recorded for this clone. The CDR3 nucleotides are TGTGCCAGCGTAAACAATAACTATGGCTACACCTTC. This sequence encodes CASVNNNYGYTF. V is TRBV6-5 and J is TRBJ1-2; no clear D gene. Germline V gives CDR1 MNHEY, CDR2 SVGAGI. The CDR3 contains 12 residues. V was clipped by 8 bases and J by 1 base, with 8 bases between them.

This chain connects TRBV7-8 to TRBJ1-2, with 9 nucleotides matching TRBD1. Germline V gives CDR1 SGHVS, CDR2 FQNEAQ. Losses at the gene ends were 4 bases for V and 4 bases for J; bases not matched to a gene: 7. The CDR3 runs to 15 residues. The CDR3 loop is CASSSRTGAPYGYTF. CDR3 in DNA: TGTGCCAGCAGCTCAAGGACAGGGGCCCCCTATGGCTACACCTTC.

CDR3 sequence (DNA): TGTGCCAGCAGCCTAGGACAGGGATCCTACGAGCAGTACTTC. It encodes CASSLGQGSYEQYF. This chain joins TRBV9 and TRBJ2-7; 8 nucleotides match TRBD1. Germline V gene lookup returns CDR1 SGDLS and CDR2 YYNGEE. This CDR3 is built from 14 residues. J gave up 1 base and V 4 bases, and 4 bases lay outside the gene matches.